Listed below are T cell receptor beta chains from one sample, sequenced in a study of patients and donors after allogeneic stem cell transplantation. TCRdb fed the RT-PCR reads into MiXCR, producing one record per CDR3 protein. This sample yields about 960,000 distinct CDR3 sequences, of which roughly 18% are seen a single time; approximately 5.9% belongs to the top ten. The specimen was blood, either unsorted or a sorted T cell fraction (not recorded which). The receptors originated from a human donor who was either an allogeneic HSCT recipient or a stem cell or donor lymphocyte infusion donor (not recorded which). It is not recorded whose cells these are; they may come from a transplant donor. Each CDR3 is given with its conserved first and last residue. The D gene is left open where the match is weak. The size of a clone is reported for some rows only, either as once, few or many, or as a class for expanded clones.

CDR3: CSVEGTSGIQETQYF
DNA: TGCAGCGTTGAAGGGACTAGCGGGATACAAGAGACCCAGTACTTC
D: TRBD2
size: few
V: TRBV29-1
J: TRBJ2-5

CDR3: CASSLGTWNQPQHF
DNA: TGTGCCAGCAGCTTAGGTACTTGGAATCAGCCCCAGCATTTT
D: NA
size: few
V: TRBV7-2
J: TRBJ1-5

CDR3: CASNFGGAGTEAFF
DNA: TGTGCCAGCAACTTCGGGGGGGCCGGCACTGAAGCTTTCTTT
D: NA
size: few
V: TRBV2
J: TRBJ1-1

CDR3: CASSLQGTLAKNIQYF
DNA: TGCGCCAGCAGCTTGCAAGGGACTCTAGCCAAAAACATTCAGTACTTC
D: NA
size: few
V: TRBV5-1
J: TRBJ2-4

CDR3: CASSLAPSMNTEAFF
DNA: TGTGCCAGCAGCTTGGCGCCGTCGATGAACACTGAAGCTTTCTTT
D: NA
size: NA
V: TRBV5-5
J: TRBJ1-1

CDR3: CSAFSGDHFF
DNA: TGCAGCGCATTTAGCGGGGATCACTTCTTC
D: TRBD2
size: NA
V: TRBV29-1
J: TRBJ2-1

CDR3: CASAGNRGLDYGYTF
DNA: TGTGCCAGCGCGGGGAACAGGGGGCTTGACTATGGCTACACCTTC
D: TRBD1
size: NA
V: TRBV4-2
J: TRBJ1-2

CDR3: CSVGEGEGETQYF
DNA: TGCAGCGTTGGGGAAGGTGAAGGAGAGACCCAGTACTTC
D: NA
size: few
V: TRBV29-1
J: TRBJ2-5

CDR3: CASRTRRGNTGELFF
DNA: TGTGCCAGCAGAACTCGCCGGGGGAACACCGGGGAGCTGTTTTTT
D: NA
size: NA
V: TRBV12-3/TRBV12-4
J: TRBJ2-2

CDR3: CASSQDHSLGNEQFF
DNA: TGCGCCAGCAGCCAAGACCACTCTCTAGGCAATGAGCAGTTCTTC
D: NA
size: few
V: TRBV4-1
J: TRBJ2-1

CDR3: CASSPSRTGRPNEKLFF
DNA: TGTGCCAGCAGTCCGAGCCGGACAGGGCGGCCTAATGAAAAACTGTTTTTT
D: TRBD1
size: many
V: TRBV12-3/TRBV12-4
J: TRBJ1-4

CDR3: CASRKAGQGSGANVLTF
DNA: TGTGCCAGCAGAAAGGCGGGACAGGGGTCTGGGGCCAACGTCCTGACTTTC
D: TRBD1
size: NA
V: TRBV12-3/TRBV12-4
J: TRBJ2-6

CDR3: CASSPVRETGIEQYF
DNA: TGTGCCAGCAGCCCTGTCCGGGAGACGGGTATAGAGCAGTACTTC
D: NA
size: NA
V: TRBV7-2
J: TRBJ2-7

CDR3: CASSVGLGQGIEQYF
DNA: TGTGCCAGCAGCGTAGGTCTGGGACAGGGGATCGAGCAGTACTTC
D: TRBD1
size: NA
V: TRBV9
J: TRBJ2-7

CDR3: CAISPRTSGALEQYF
DNA: TGTGCCATCAGTCCCCGGACTAGCGGGGCCCTCGAGCAGTACTTC
D: TRBD2
size: few
V: TRBV10-3
J: TRBJ2-7

CDR3: CAITPAGGWELFF
DNA: TGTGCCATCACCCCTGCGGGGGGCTGGGAGCTGTTTTTT
D: TRBD2
size: many
V: TRBV10-3
J: TRBJ2-2

CDR3: CASSGDSKSGNTIYF
DNA: TGCGCCAGCAGCGGGGACAGCAAATCGGGAAACACCATATATTTT
D: TRBD1
size: few
V: TRBV5-1
J: TRBJ1-3

CDR3: CSVESGTEQFF
DNA: TGCAGCGTTGAATCAGGGACGGAGCAGTTCTTC
D: NA
size: NA
V: TRBV29-1
J: TRBJ2-1

CDR3: CASSPKPQGGYGYTF
DNA: TGTGCCAGCTCACCGAAACCCCAGGGTGGCTATGGCTACACCTTC
D: NA
size: NA
V: TRBV18
J: TRBJ1-2